By frequency in the sample, the clone carrying this T cell receptor (beta chain) is medium-sized (0.01 to 0.1%). Its target is unknown. The V end lost 0 bases, the J end lost 4 bases, and 15 bases lay between the germline ends. The CDR3 loop spans 16 amino acids. Germline V lookup: CDR1 MGHRA, CDR2 YSYEKL. The data are from a study of molecular identifiers for immune sequencing clone quantification. Findings and caveats of the study: Reportedly, one cell's Jurkat TCR RNA was detected within 1,200,000 naive CD8 cells. Naive cells had under 1% of molecules in clones above 20 RNA copies, effectors over 97%.

RNA fractions of 10%, 30% or 50% and roughly 18,000 to 1,000,000 sorted cells were the source of naive CD8 libraries. Making the bulk TCR libraries relied on previously described methods and listed TCR primers. TCRdb used MiXCR to reprocess the PCR reads, holding one entry per CDR3 protein. The sample records approximately 9,800 distinct CDR3 sequences, 19% being singletons. The rearrangement links TRBV4-1 to TRBJ1-2; possibly TRBD1 for D (5 bases). The sequence derives from a human donor in good health. Some libraries in this study had Jurkat cell RNA spiked in. Sequencing input: naive CD8+ T cells from blood, with Jurkat cell RNA spiked in. Subset described: FACS-sorted CD8+CD4-CCR7+CD45RA+ naive T cells. CDR3 sequence reads: CASSQDFQGLFYGYTF. The DNA of the CDR3 is TGCGCCAGCAGCCAAGATTTCCAGGGTCTATTCTATGGCTACACCTTC.